This is a list of T cell receptor beta chains from one sample in a study of cytomegalovirus exposure and HLA in healthy donors. This table comes from immunoSEQ multiplex PCR, and its TCRdb copy is limited to in-frame clones, with some not included. The sample includes about 130,000 clones, 60% to 80% of them seen just once. Sample: PBMCs. These receptor sequences come from a female donor in good health and CMV-seronegative. CDR3s include the opening cysteine and the closing phenylalanine or tryptophan. The D gene is left open where the match is weak. The size field is filled for only some rows; it gives once, few, many or a size class.

TRBJ2-1 . . TRBV27 TGTGCCAGCCCGCTAGCGTCCCTTAGAGGCAATGAGCAGTTCTTC CASPLASLRGNEQFF
TRBJ2-5 . . TRBV5-1 TGCGCCAGCAGCTTGTGGGGGCAGGGGGAGACCCAGTACTTC CASSLWGQGETQYF
TRBJ1-2 . . TRBV10-3 TGTGCCATCACCAAAACAGGGTCCGCTAACTATGGCTACACCTTC CAITKTGSANYGYTF
TRBJ2-3 . TRBD2 TRBV27 TGTGCCAGCAGCCTAGCGGGAGGGAATCAGGTGGATACGCAGTATTTT CASSLAGGNQVDTQYF
TRBJ2-7 . . TRBV7-2 TGTGCCAGCAGCTTAGATTACGGGGCCTACGAGCAGTACTTC CASSLDYGAYEQYF
TRBJ2-5 . TRBD1 TRBV7-7 TGTGCCAGCAGCCCCGGACAGGGGGAGACCCAGTACTTC CASSPGQGETQYF
TRBJ1-2 few . TRBV7-9 TGTGCCAGCAGCCCCCCAGTGGCCACTAACTATGGCTACACCTTC CASSPPVATNYGYTF
TRBJ1-2 . . TRBV11-2 TGTGCCAGCAGCCTCTCGGTCAATGGCTACACCTTC CASSLSVNGYTF
TRBJ1-2 . . TRBV7-2 TGTGCCAGCAGCTTAGAACCCGGAGCTAACTATGGCTACACCTTC CASSLEPGANYGYTF
TRBJ1-1 . . TRBV12-5 TGTGCTAGTGGCTTCTCTCCAGATGGACGGGCGATCGGGAGCACTGAAGCTTTCTTT CASGFSPDGRAIGSTEAFF
TRBJ1-6 . . TRBV27 TGTGCCAGCAGCCCGTCGCAGGGTTCACCCCTCCACTTT CASSPSQGSPLHF
TRBJ1-1 . TRBD1 TRBV27 TGCAGTGCAGGGGGTTTTAGGGAAGCTTTCTTT CSAGGFREAFF